A single sample is the source of the 22 T cell receptor beta chains below, sequenced in a study of blood T cells in healthy people across ages. The authors ran a second PCR of roughly 7 to 11 cycles using a sample-barcoded 5' primer and a J-beta primer mix. TCRdb fed the 5' RACE reads into MiXCR, producing one record per CDR3 protein. Of some 640,000 distinct CDR3 sequences detected, roughly 49% appear once; the ten largest clones hold 25% to 35%. Sequenced: blood. Every receptor here comes from a woman aged 55-69 years in good health.

This clonotype was seen ten or more times. This chain uses TRBV7-6 with TRBJ2-6, with TRBD1 matching over 7 bases. This CDR3 comprises 16 residues. Germline trimming cut 1 base from V and 1 base from J; bases unmatched to any gene: 1. Germline lookup yields CDR1 SGHVS and CDR2 FNYEAQ. The CDR3 loop is CASSLEGQSGANVLTF. Here the CDR3 DNA reads TGTGCCAGCAGCTTAGAGGGACAGTCTGGGGCCAACGTCCTGACTTTC.

The chain carries TRBV2 and TRBJ2-3; the match to TRBD2 covers 10 bases. Germline V gene sequence: CDR1 SNHLY, CDR2 FYNNEI. V shed 8 bases, J shed 6 bases, and the junction held 8 bases outside the gene matches. This CDR3 contains 14 residues. The CDR3 DNA sequence: TGTGCCAGCTTACTAGCGGGATCACATGATACGCAGTATTTT. Translation gives CASLLAGSHDTQYF.

This clonotype has just one count. V usage is TRBV10-3 and J usage is TRBJ2-7; D remains ambiguous. In germline, CDR1 is ENHRY, CDR2 SYGVKD. The germline V and J ends were trimmed by 4 bases and 2 bases, with 12 bases remaining between them. This CDR3 is 14 amino acids long. The CDR3: CAISGPGTPYEQYF. In nucleotides, the CDR3 is TGTGCCATCAGTGGGCCAGGCACCCCCTACGAGCAGTACTTC.

The rearrangement links TRBV20-1 to TRBJ2-1, with D uncertain. In germline, CDR1 is DFQATT, CDR2 SNEGSKA (reference sequence). CDR3 length equals 13 residues. Trimming stripped 1 base from V and 5 bases from J, with 9 bases between. The chain's CDR3 is CSARGGKHNEQFF. In nucleotides, the CDR3 is TGCAGTGCTAGAGGTGGGAAACACAATGAGCAGTTCTTC.

This chain joins TRBV7-8 and TRBJ2-5, with 7 bases fitting TRBD1. Germline lookup yields CDR1 SGHVS and CDR2 FQNEAQ. After removal of 0 bases from V and 3 bases from J, the junction contained 4 bases not matched to a gene. This CDR3 region has 15 residues. The CDR3: CASSLAFDREETQYF. The CDR3 region has the DNA TGTGCCAGCAGCTTAGCGTTTGACAGGGAAGAGACCCAGTACTTC.

This chain uses TRBV24-1 with TRBJ2-1; a possible D gene is TRBD2 (6 bases). The CDR3 length is 14 residues. V lost 1 base to trimming and J lost 5 bases, with 8 bases between them. The germline CDR1 and CDR2 sequences are KGHDR and SFDVKD. This chain's CDR3 is CATSDFWGDNEQFF. For the CDR3, the DNA is TGTGCCACCAGTGATTTCTGGGGGGACAATGAGCAGTTCTTC.

The V call is TRBV30, the J call TRBJ1-1; D is unclear. The V gene's germline CDR1 is GTSNPN and CDR2 SVGIG (reference sequence). The CDR3 extends over 13 amino acids. Trimming removed 0 bases at V and 1 base at J, with 6 bases between. The CDR3 region has the DNA TGTGCCTGGAGTGTACGGGGGAACACTGAAGCTTTCTTT. Translated: CAWSVRGNTEAFF. The complete variable domain, with remaining parts taken from reference TRBV30 and TRBJ1-1, reads SQTIHQWPATLVQPVGSPLSLECTVEGTSNPNLYWYRQAAGRGLQLLFYSVGIGQISSEVPQNLSASRPQDRQFILSSKKLLLSDSGFYLCAWSVRGNTEAFFGQGTRLTVV.

The V call is TRBV18, the J call TRBJ2-7; D remains unclear. V lost 1 base and J lost 2, with 9 bases in between. This CDR3 is built from 14 residues. Germline CDR1 reads KGHSH; CDR2 reads LQKENI. CDR3 sequence: CASSPRASTYEQYF. CDR3 coding DNA: TGTGCCAGCTCACCACGGGCCAGCACCTACGAGCAGTACTTC. The full variable domain, completed using reference TRBV18 and TRBJ2-7, is NAGVMQNPRHLVRRRGQEARLRCSPMKGHSHVYWYRQLPEEGLKFMVYLQKENIIDESGMPKERFSAEFPKEGPSILRIQQVVRGDSAAYFCASSPRASTYEQYFGPGTRLTVT.

The rearrangement joins TRBV5-1 to TRBJ2-1; 9 bases are shared with TRBD2. CDR3 size: 16 residues. V gave up 0 bases and J gave up 7 bases; unmatched junction bases: 8. Germline V CDR1 and CDR2: SGHRS, YFSETQ. The CDR3 sequence: CASSLAPSGNGNEQFF. CDR3 nucleotides: TGCGCCAGCAGCTTGGCCCCTAGCGGGAACGGAAATGAGCAGTTCTTC.

In this sample, this clonotype turned up a few times. V usage is TRBV15 and J usage is TRBJ2-1, with D uncertain. The CDR3 length is 16 residues. V lost 5 bases, J lost 0 bases, and 14 bases lay in between. CDR1 is LNHNV and CDR2 is YYDKDF in the germline V gene (reference sequence). CDR3 sequence (DNA): TGTGCCACCAGCCGAGCTCCTTCCAGCTCCTACAATGAGCAGTTCTTC. This translates into CATSRAPSSSYNEQFF.

The genes are TRBV7-3 and TRBJ2-7; no reliable D call. V lost 2 bases, J lost 0 bases, and 8 bases lay in between. Germline-derived CDR1 and CDR2 are SGHTA and FQGTGA. This CDR3 comprises 14 residues. CDR3 in amino acids: CASSLSEHSYEQYF. As DNA, the CDR3 is TGTGCCAGCAGCTTATCCGAACACTCCTACGAGCAGTACTTC.

V and J are TRBV28 and TRBJ2-7; D might be TRBD1 (5 bases). Trimming took 6 bases from V and 4 from J, leaving 13 bases between them. This CDR3 comprises 13 residues. The germline V gene has CDR1 MDHEN and CDR2 SYDVKM. CDR3 loop: CASRDPTEYEQYF. CDR3 nucleotide sequence: TGTGCCAGCAGAGATCCGACAGAGTACGAGCAGTACTTC.

A few counts support this clonotype. This rearrangement joins TRBV7-9 to TRBJ1-1; D remains ambiguous. The germline gives CDR1 SEHNR, CDR2 FQNEAQ (reference sequence). This CDR3 comprises 16 residues. Trimming took off 1 base at V and 3 bases at J, with 15 bases between the two ends. As DNA, the CDR3 is TGTGCCAGCAGCTTAGGAACGCCTGGTGTGGACACTGAAGCTTTCTTT. Its translation: CASSLGTPGVDTEAFF.

This clonotype was seen a few times. V and J are TRBV28 and TRBJ2-3, with TRBD1 as a possible D gene (6 bases). Germline V gene data show CDR1 as MDHEN and CDR2 as SYDVKM. The CDR3 covers 16 residues. V was clipped by 6 bases and J by 1 base, with 17 bases between them. CDR3 protein: CASRGDRLGGTDTQYF. In nucleotides, the CDR3 is TGTGCCAGCAGGGGCGACAGGTTGGGCGGCACAGATACGCAGTATTTT.

V is TRBV5-6 and J is TRBJ2-3; D is ambiguous. There are 14 residues in the CDR3. Germline CDR1 and CDR2: SGHDT and YYEEEE. V was clipped by 0 bases and J by 4 bases, with 9 bases between them. This CDR3 is CASSLVLRSDTQYF. CDR3 DNA sequence: TGTGCCAGCAGCTTGGTTCTAAGGTCAGATACGCAGTATTTT. The entire variable domain, with the rest obtained from reference TRBV5-6 and TRBJ2-3, is as follows: DAGVTQSPTHLIKTRGQQVTLRCSPKSGHDTVSWYQQALGQGPQFIFQYYEEEERQRGNFPDRFSGHQFPNYSSELNVNALLLGDSALYLCASSLVLRSDTQYFGPGTRLTVL.

The V call is TRBV6-2 or TRBV6-3, the J call TRBJ2-5; TRBD1 matches at 8 bases. The V gene end was trimmed by 0 bases and the J gene end by 0 bases; junction bases not matched to a gene: 3. The CDR3 has 16 amino acids. Germline CDR1 and CDR2: MNHEY and SVGEGT. In nucleotides, the CDR3 is TGTGCCAGCAGTTACTCCCTACAGGGGGACCAAGAGACCCAGTACTTC. This gives the protein CASSYSLQGDQETQYF.

The V call is TRBV20-1, the J call TRBJ2-4; 10 bases match TRBD1. The J call could be wrong; TRBJ2-7 is a better fit for the DNA end. Per the germline V gene, CDR1 is DFQATT and CDR2 is SNEGSKA (reference sequence). The length of the CDR3 is 14 residues. CDR3 nucleotides: TGCAGTGCCCGGGGACAGGGGTTGGTGTACGAGCAGTACTTC. Translation: CSARGQGLVYEQYF.

The CDR3 sequence is CASSYSSGSRETQYF. The CDR3 DNA reads TGTGCCAGCAGTTACTCCAGCGGGAGTCGGGAGACCCAGTACTTC. The chain links TRBV6-5 to TRBJ2-5, with 8 positions matching TRBD2. V lost 0 bases and J lost 5; bases outside the gene matches: 5. The CDR3 runs to 15 residues. The V gene's germline CDR1 is MNHEY and CDR2 SVGAGI.

In its sample, this clonotype was seen a few times. The chain employs TRBV29-1 and TRBJ1-1; TRBD1 might be the D (6 bases). The CDR3 length is 12 residues. Germline values: CDR1 SQVTM, CDR2 ANQGSEA. Trimming took 6 bases from V and 10 from J, leaving 18 bases between them. This CDR3 is CSVSQGGPAAFF. The DNA for the CDR3 is TGCAGCGTCTCACAGGGTGGCCCAGCAGCTTTCTTT. Based on the CDR3 plus reference TRBV29-1 and TRBJ1-1, the full variable domain is SAVISQKPSRDICQRGTSLTIQCQVDSQVTMMFWYRQQPGQSLTLIATANQGSEATYESGFVIDKFPISRPNLTFSTLTVSNMSPEDSSIYLCSVSQGGPAAFFGQGTRLTVV.

This clonotype occurred many times. The CDR3 DNA is TGCAGTGCTGAAAGACAGGCGTCAGAGACCCAGTACTTC. Amino acids: CSAERQASETQYF. The chain is built from TRBV20-1 and TRBJ2-5; tentative D call: TRBD1 (6 bases). The V gene's germline CDR1 is DFQATT and CDR2 SNEGSKA (reference sequence). The V end lost 5 bases, the J end lost 4 bases, and 14 bases lay between the germline ends. The CDR3 totals 13 residues.

The chain joins TRBV29-1 to TRBJ2-7; D might be TRBD1 (6 bases). Per the germline V gene, CDR1 is SQVTM and CDR2 is ANQGSEA. The CDR3 contains 17 residues. The ends were cut back, 6 bases at V and 2 bases at J, with 26 bases in the middle. The CDR3 coding sequence is TGCAGCGTCACATTCATACAGGGAGTTCATCGGGCCTACGAGCAGTACTTC. It specifies CSVTFIQGVHRAYEQYF.

This rearrangement joins TRBV20-1 to TRBJ1-1; D unclear. V was trimmed by 0 bases and J by 1 base, leaving 9 bases between them. Germline values: CDR1 DFQATT, CDR2 SNEGSKA (reference sequence). The CDR3 runs 14 residues. The CDR3 DNA follows: TGCAGTGCTAGAGATGTACGGTGGAACACTGAAGCTTTCTTT. It yields the protein CSARDVRWNTEAFF.